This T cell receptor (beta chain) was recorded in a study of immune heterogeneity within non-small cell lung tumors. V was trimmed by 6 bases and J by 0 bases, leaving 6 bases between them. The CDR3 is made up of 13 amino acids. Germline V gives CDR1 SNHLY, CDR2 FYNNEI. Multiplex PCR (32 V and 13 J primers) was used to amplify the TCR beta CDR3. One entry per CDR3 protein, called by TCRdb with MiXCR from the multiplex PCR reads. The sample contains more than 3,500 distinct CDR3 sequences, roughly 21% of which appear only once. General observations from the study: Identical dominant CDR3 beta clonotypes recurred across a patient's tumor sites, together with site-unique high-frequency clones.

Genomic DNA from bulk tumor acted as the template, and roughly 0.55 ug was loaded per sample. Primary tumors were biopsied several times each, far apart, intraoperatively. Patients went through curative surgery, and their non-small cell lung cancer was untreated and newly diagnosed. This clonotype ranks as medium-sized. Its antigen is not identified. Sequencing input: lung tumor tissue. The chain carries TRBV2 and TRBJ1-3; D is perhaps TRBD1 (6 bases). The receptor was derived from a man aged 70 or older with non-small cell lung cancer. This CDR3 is CASRGHSGNTIYF. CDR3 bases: TGTGCCAGCAGGGGACACTCTGGAAACACCATATATTTT.